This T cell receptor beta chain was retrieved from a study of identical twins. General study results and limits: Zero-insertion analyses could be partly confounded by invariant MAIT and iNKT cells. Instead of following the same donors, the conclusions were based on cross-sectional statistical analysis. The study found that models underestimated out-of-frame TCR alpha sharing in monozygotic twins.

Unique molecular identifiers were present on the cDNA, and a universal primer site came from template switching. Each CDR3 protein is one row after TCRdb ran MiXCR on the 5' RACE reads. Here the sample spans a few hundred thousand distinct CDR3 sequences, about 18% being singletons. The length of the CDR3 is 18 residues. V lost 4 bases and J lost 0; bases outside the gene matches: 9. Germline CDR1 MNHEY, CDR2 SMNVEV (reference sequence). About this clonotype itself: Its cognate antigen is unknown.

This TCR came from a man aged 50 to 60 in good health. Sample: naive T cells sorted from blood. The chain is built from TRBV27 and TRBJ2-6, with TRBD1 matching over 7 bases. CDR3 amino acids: CASSSYRGFSSGANVLTF. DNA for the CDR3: TGTGCCAGCAGTTCTTACAGGGGATTTAGCTCTGGGGCCAACGTCCTGACTTTC.